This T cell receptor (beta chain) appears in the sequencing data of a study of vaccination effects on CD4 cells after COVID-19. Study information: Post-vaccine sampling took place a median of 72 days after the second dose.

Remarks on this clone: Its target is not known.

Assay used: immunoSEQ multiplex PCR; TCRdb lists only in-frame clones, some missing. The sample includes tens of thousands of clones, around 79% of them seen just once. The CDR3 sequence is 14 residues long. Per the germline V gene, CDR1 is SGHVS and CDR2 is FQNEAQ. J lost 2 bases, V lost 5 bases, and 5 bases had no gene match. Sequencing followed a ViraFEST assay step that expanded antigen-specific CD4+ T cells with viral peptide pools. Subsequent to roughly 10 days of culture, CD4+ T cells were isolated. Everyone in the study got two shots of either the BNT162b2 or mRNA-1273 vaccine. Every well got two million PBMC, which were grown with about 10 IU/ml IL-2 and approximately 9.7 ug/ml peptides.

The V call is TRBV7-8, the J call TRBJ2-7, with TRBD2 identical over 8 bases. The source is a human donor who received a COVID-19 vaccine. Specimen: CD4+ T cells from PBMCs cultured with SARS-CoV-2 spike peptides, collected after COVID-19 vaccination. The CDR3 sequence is CASSTGTRTYEQYF. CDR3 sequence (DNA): TGTGCCAGCAGCACCGGGACTAGGACCTACGAGCAGTACTTC.